This entry lists 24 T cell receptor beta chains sequenced from one sample in a study of blood T cell repertoires in COVID-19. This table comes from immunoSEQ multiplex PCR, and its TCRdb copy is limited to in-frame clones, with some not included. The sample lists 200,000 to 300,000 clones; approximately 90% were seen once. What was sequenced was peripheral blood. The source of these receptors is a woman aged 40-49 years with acute or convalescent COVID-19.

V usage is TRBV6-4 and J usage is TRBJ2-3, with 7 bases fitting TRBD2. V shed 4 bases, J shed 3 bases, and the junction held 7 bases outside the gene matches. The germline gives CDR1 MRHNA, CDR2 SNTAGT. The length of the CDR3 is 15 residues. CDR3 sequence: CASSGASGGTDTQYF. The CDR3 region has the DNA TGTGCCAGCAGTGGGGCTAGCGGCGGGACAGATACGCAGTATTTT.

The chain carries TRBV3-1 (or the pseudogene TRBV3-2) and TRBJ2-5, with TRBD2 identical over 13 bases. The CDR3 contains 15 residues. CDR1 LGHDT and CDR2 YNNKEL come from the germline V gene (reference sequence). V shed 3 bases, J shed 4 bases, and the junction held 2 bases outside the gene matches. This chain's CDR3 is CASSQGLAGLETQYF. Here the CDR3 DNA reads TGTGCCAGCAGCCAGGGACTAGCGGGGTTAGAGACCCAGTACTTC.

The chain combines TRBV6-5 with TRBJ1-2, with TRBD1 as a possible D gene (5 bases). V lost 3 bases and J 0 bases, leaving 11 bases between the germline ends. The CDR3 consists of 15 residues. CDR1 and CDR2 from the germline V gene are MNHEY and SVGAGI. The chain's CDR3 is CASSYGGQTNYGYTF. The CDR3 nucleotides are TGTGCCAGCAGTTATGGCGGACAAACTAACTATGGCTACACCTTC.

The chain employs TRBV6-1 and TRBJ1-2; D not certain. Germline V CDR1 and CDR2: MNHNS, SASEGT. The V end lost 2 bases, the J end lost 8 bases, and 18 bases lay between the germline ends. The CDR3 has 15 residues. CDR3 protein: CASSEIRSGWEGYTF. In DNA, the CDR3 is TGTGCCAGCAGTGAAATTAGGAGTGGGTGGGAGGGCTACACCTTC.

This clone was found once. The rearrangement links TRBV28 to TRBJ2-5; 8 bases are a match to TRBD1. The V gene's germline CDR1 is MDHEN and CDR2 SYDVKM. This CDR3 has 17 amino acids. Losses at the gene ends were 6 bases for V and 5 bases for J; bases not matched to a gene: 17. In nucleotides, the CDR3 is TGTGCCAGCAGACCCACCTACTTAGGACAGGGTGTGGAGACCCAGTACTTC. Translated: CASRPTYLGQGVETQYF.

The chain uses TRBV7-8 and TRBJ1-2; D is undetermined. CDR3 size: 13 residues. V lost 5 bases and J 7 bases, leaving 14 bases between the germline ends. Germline V gives CDR1 SGHVS, CDR2 FQNEAQ. The DNA for the CDR3 is TGTGCCAGCAGCGCCGGAGGTGGAGGTGGCTACACCTTC. Translating it yields CASSAGGGGGYTF. Full variable domain (remainder filled in from reference TRBV7-8 and TRBJ1-2): GAGVSQSPRYKVAKRGQDVALRCDPISGHVSLFWYQQALGQGPEFLTYFQNEAQLDKSGLPSDRFFAERPEGSVSTLKIQRTQQEDSAVYLCASSAGGGGGYTFGSGTRLTVV.

The V call is TRBV18, the J call TRBJ2-3; 9 bases map to TRBD1. The CDR3 contains 17 residues. CDR1 is KGHSH, CDR2 LQKENI, per germline. V was clipped by 1 base and J by 3 bases; unmatched bases: 8. CDR3 region: CASSPRYLQGATDTQYF. The CDR3 nucleotides are TGTGCCAGCTCACCACGTTATTTACAGGGGGCAACAGATACGCAGTATTTT. Full variable domain (missing parts from reference TRBV18 and TRBJ2-3): NAGVMQNPRHLVRRRGQEARLRCSPMKGHSHVYWYRQLPEEGLKFMVYLQKENIIDESGMPKERFSAEFPKEGPSILRIQQVVRGDSAAYFCASSPRYLQGATDTQYFGPGTRLTVL.

This sequence joins TRBV9 and TRBJ2-2; D is perhaps TRBD1 (6 bases). Trimming left V 7 bases short and J 4 bases short, with 14 bases between. The germline CDR1 and CDR2 sequences are SGDLS and YYNGEE. This CDR3 contains 14 residues. CDR3 protein: CASGQGLFTGELFF. Written as DNA, the CDR3 is TGTGCCAGCGGCCAGGGGCTTTTCACCGGGGAGCTGTTTTTT.

This chain uses TRBV3-1 (or the pseudogene TRBV3-2) with TRBJ2-7; 8 bases map to TRBD1. The CDR3 runs 13 residues. V shed 4 bases and J 3 bases; nucleotides not matched to a gene: 2. The germline V gene encodes CDR1 LGHDT and CDR2 YNNKEL (reference sequence). CDR3 protein: CASSRQGRYEQYV. CDR3 coding DNA: TGTGCCAGCAGCCGACAGGGGCGCTACGAGCAGTACGTC.

The V call is TRBV6-2 or TRBV6-3, the J call TRBJ2-1; TRBD2 agrees at 10 bases. J gave up 4 bases and V 2 bases, and 2 bases lay outside the gene matches. Germline-derived CDR1 and CDR2 are MNHEY and SVGEGT. The CDR3 is 15 residues long. This chain's CDR3 is CASSYRTSGYNEQFF. Here the CDR3 DNA reads TGTGCCAGCAGTTACAGGACTAGCGGATACAATGAGCAGTTCTTC.

Comment on this clone: Germline and junction disagree at one end, which may indicate a read error. The chain links TRBV6-6 to TRBJ2-5; a possible D gene is TRBD2 (6 bases). The germline CDR1 and CDR2 sequences are MNHNY and SVGAGI (reference sequence). The CDR3 extends over 15 amino acids. CDR3: CASSHSGRERETQYF. The CDR3 DNA reads TGTGCCAGCAGTCACTCCGGGCGGGAACGGGAGACCCAGTACTTC.

This clone was picked up one time. The chain employs TRBV21-1 and TRBJ1-2. TRBV21-1 is annotated as a pseudogene. The CDR3 sequence is 13 residues long. The CDR3 nucleotides are TGTGCCAGCAGCAAAGAGTTAGACTATGGCTACACCTTC. Residues: CASSKELDYGYTF.

CDR3: CASSSTSGGAAEQYV. DNA of the CDR3: TGTGCCAGCAGCTCAACTAGCGGGGGGGCGGCTGAGCAGTACGTC. The chain recombines TRBV11-2 with TRBJ2-7; TRBD2 matches at 13 bases. The CDR3 loop spans 15 amino acids. The germline gives CDR1 SGHAT, CDR2 FQNNGV. V lost 4 bases and J lost 7; bases outside the gene matches: 7.

The chain carries TRBV9 and TRBJ1-1; 8 positions match TRBD1. Germline V gene lookup returns CDR1 SGDLS and CDR2 YYNGEE. Trimming at V came to 4 bases and at J to 0 bases, leaving 8 bases not matched to a gene. The CDR3 sequence is 16 residues long. This chain's CDR3 is CASSPGTGFMNTEAFF. CDR3 coding DNA: TGTGCCAGCAGCCCTGGGACAGGATTTATGAACACTGAAGCTTTCTTT. Full variable domain (rest looked up from reference TRBV9 and TRBJ1-1): DSGVTQTPKHLITATGQRVTLRCSPRSGDLSVYWYQQSLDQGLQFLIQYYNGEERAKGNILERFSAQQFPDLHSELNLSSLELGDSALYFCASSPGTGFMNTEAFFGQGTRLTVV.

J is TRBJ1-6 and V is TRBV5-6; TRBD1 is a possible D gene (6 bases). The CDR3 is 19 residues long. Trimming cost V 4 bases and J 0 bases, with 20 bases left between them. Germline CDR1 SGHDT, CDR2 YYEEEE. The CDR3: CASSRGGATSRSYNSPLHF. The CDR3 nucleotides are TGTGCCAGCAGCCGCGGGGGGGCAACCTCCCGCTCCTATAATTCACCCCTCCACTTT.

The chain is built from TRBV20-1 and TRBJ1-1; 10 bases align to TRBD1. Trimming at V came to 3 bases and at J to 8 bases, leaving 12 bases not matched to a gene. Germline V gives CDR1 DFQATT, CDR2 SNEGSKA (reference sequence). The CDR3 sequence is 15 residues long. CDR3 loop: CSASPSGTGALEAFF. CDR3 bases: TGCAGTGCTAGTCCTTCCGGGACAGGGGCATTGGAAGCTTTCTTT.

The gene calls are TRBV3-1 (or the pseudogene TRBV3-2) and TRBJ1-4, with 7 nucleotides matching TRBD1. V shed 2 bases, J shed 0 bases, and the junction held 0 bases outside the gene matches. This CDR3 is 15 amino acids long. Germline CDR1 and CDR2: LGHDT and YNNKEL (reference sequence). The CDR3: CASSQQGATNEKLFF. The CDR3 DNA follows: TGTGCCAGCAGCCAACAGGGGGCAACTAATGAAAAACTGTTTTTT.

The chain links TRBV21-1 to TRBJ2-7; TRBD1 is the table's D call and was not checked against the DNA. TRBV21-1 is termed a pseudogene. The CDR3 is 16 amino acids. CDR3 DNA: TGTGCCAGCAGCAAATGCGGGACAGGGTTAACCTACGAGCAGTACGTC. This sequence encodes CASSKCGTGLTYEQYV.

The chain recombines TRBV11-2 with TRBJ2-3; D is perhaps TRBD1 (6 bases). Germline assignment: CDR1 SGHAT and CDR2 FQNNGV. Trimming shortened V by 6 bases and J by 0 bases, and 13 bases separated the two germline ends. The CDR3 loop spans 15 amino acids. In nucleotides, the CDR3 is TGTGCCAGCAGTTACACAGGGTCTAGCACAGATACGCAGTATTTT. Amino acids: CASSYTGSSTDTQYF. The full variable domain, its missing parts supplied by reference TRBV11-2 and TRBJ2-3, is EAGVAQSPRYKIIEKRQSVAFWCNPISGHATLYWYQQILGQGPKLLIQFQNNGVVDDSQLPKDRFSAERLKGVDSTLKIQPAKLEDSAVYLCASSYTGSSTDTQYFGPGTRLTVL.

J is TRBJ1-2 and V is TRBV11-2, with D tentatively TRBD1 (6 bases). Trimming removed 5 bases from V and 7 bases from J, with 20 bases in between. Germline V lookup: CDR1 SGHAT, CDR2 FQNNGV. This CDR3 region has 15 residues. CDR3 region: CASSMVPRGVSGYTF. In nucleotides, the CDR3 is TGTGCCAGCAGCATGGTACCCAGGGGAGTTTCTGGCTACACCTTC.

The chain couples TRBV7-8 to TRBJ1-1; D ambiguous. Between the trimmed V and J ends, which lost 1 base and 4 bases, there was a span of 13 bases. The CDR3 runs 15 residues. Germline CDR1 is SGHVS and CDR2 is FQNEAQ. CDR3 residues: CASSLVLGGLTEAFF. The CDR3 DNA is TGTGCCAGCAGCTTAGTTCTCGGAGGGCTCACTGAAGCTTTCTTT. The entire variable domain, with the rest obtained from reference TRBV7-8 and TRBJ1-1, is as follows: GAGVSQSPRYKVAKRGQDVALRCDPISGHVSLFWYQQALGQGPEFLTYFQNEAQLDKSGLPSDRFFAERPEGSVSTLKIQRTQQEDSAVYLCASSLVLGGLTEAFFGQGTRLTVV.

The chain employs TRBV6-5 and TRBJ2-5; 7 bases are shared with TRBD1. This CDR3 is built from 14 residues. Losses at the gene ends were 6 bases for V and 2 bases for J; bases not matched to a gene: 6. Germline CDR1 reads MNHEY; CDR2 reads SVGAGI. In DNA form, the CDR3 reads TGTGCCAGCAGGGCCGGGACAGCTCAAGAGACCCAGTACTTC. Translating gives CASRAGTAQETQYF.

This chain links TRBV5-6 with TRBJ2-5, with 12 bases that match TRBD2. V lost 3 bases, J lost 4 bases, and 4 bases stayed unmatched. There are 15 residues in the CDR3. Germline V gene data show CDR1 as SGHDT and CDR2 as YYEEEE. The CDR3 loop is CASSSATSGGETQYF. The CDR3 DNA sequence: TGTGCCAGCAGCTCGGCGACTAGCGGGGGAGAGACCCAGTACTTC.

The chain recombines TRBV12-5 with TRBJ2-3; 8 bases map to TRBD2. The V and J ends lost 1 base and 0 bases, in that order; junction bases with no gene match: 6. This CDR3 spans 17 amino acids. The germline CDR1 and CDR2 sequences are LGHNT and FRNRAP. CDR3 nucleotides: TGTGCTAGTGGTTTGGGACTAGCGTTGGCTAGCACAGATACGCAGTATTTT. The encoded protein is CASGLGLALASTDTQYF.